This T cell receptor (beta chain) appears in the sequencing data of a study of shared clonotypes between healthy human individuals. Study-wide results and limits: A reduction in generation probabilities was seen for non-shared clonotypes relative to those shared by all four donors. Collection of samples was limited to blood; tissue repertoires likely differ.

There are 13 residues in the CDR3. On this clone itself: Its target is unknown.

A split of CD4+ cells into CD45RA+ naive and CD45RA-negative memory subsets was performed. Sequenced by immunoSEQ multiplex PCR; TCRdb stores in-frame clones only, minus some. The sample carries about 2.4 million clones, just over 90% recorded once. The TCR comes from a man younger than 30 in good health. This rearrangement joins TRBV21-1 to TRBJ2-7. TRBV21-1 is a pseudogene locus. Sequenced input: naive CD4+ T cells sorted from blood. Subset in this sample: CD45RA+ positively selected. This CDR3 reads CASSKETGHEQYF. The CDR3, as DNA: TGTGCCAGCAGCAAAGAAACGGGCCACGAGCAGTACTTC.